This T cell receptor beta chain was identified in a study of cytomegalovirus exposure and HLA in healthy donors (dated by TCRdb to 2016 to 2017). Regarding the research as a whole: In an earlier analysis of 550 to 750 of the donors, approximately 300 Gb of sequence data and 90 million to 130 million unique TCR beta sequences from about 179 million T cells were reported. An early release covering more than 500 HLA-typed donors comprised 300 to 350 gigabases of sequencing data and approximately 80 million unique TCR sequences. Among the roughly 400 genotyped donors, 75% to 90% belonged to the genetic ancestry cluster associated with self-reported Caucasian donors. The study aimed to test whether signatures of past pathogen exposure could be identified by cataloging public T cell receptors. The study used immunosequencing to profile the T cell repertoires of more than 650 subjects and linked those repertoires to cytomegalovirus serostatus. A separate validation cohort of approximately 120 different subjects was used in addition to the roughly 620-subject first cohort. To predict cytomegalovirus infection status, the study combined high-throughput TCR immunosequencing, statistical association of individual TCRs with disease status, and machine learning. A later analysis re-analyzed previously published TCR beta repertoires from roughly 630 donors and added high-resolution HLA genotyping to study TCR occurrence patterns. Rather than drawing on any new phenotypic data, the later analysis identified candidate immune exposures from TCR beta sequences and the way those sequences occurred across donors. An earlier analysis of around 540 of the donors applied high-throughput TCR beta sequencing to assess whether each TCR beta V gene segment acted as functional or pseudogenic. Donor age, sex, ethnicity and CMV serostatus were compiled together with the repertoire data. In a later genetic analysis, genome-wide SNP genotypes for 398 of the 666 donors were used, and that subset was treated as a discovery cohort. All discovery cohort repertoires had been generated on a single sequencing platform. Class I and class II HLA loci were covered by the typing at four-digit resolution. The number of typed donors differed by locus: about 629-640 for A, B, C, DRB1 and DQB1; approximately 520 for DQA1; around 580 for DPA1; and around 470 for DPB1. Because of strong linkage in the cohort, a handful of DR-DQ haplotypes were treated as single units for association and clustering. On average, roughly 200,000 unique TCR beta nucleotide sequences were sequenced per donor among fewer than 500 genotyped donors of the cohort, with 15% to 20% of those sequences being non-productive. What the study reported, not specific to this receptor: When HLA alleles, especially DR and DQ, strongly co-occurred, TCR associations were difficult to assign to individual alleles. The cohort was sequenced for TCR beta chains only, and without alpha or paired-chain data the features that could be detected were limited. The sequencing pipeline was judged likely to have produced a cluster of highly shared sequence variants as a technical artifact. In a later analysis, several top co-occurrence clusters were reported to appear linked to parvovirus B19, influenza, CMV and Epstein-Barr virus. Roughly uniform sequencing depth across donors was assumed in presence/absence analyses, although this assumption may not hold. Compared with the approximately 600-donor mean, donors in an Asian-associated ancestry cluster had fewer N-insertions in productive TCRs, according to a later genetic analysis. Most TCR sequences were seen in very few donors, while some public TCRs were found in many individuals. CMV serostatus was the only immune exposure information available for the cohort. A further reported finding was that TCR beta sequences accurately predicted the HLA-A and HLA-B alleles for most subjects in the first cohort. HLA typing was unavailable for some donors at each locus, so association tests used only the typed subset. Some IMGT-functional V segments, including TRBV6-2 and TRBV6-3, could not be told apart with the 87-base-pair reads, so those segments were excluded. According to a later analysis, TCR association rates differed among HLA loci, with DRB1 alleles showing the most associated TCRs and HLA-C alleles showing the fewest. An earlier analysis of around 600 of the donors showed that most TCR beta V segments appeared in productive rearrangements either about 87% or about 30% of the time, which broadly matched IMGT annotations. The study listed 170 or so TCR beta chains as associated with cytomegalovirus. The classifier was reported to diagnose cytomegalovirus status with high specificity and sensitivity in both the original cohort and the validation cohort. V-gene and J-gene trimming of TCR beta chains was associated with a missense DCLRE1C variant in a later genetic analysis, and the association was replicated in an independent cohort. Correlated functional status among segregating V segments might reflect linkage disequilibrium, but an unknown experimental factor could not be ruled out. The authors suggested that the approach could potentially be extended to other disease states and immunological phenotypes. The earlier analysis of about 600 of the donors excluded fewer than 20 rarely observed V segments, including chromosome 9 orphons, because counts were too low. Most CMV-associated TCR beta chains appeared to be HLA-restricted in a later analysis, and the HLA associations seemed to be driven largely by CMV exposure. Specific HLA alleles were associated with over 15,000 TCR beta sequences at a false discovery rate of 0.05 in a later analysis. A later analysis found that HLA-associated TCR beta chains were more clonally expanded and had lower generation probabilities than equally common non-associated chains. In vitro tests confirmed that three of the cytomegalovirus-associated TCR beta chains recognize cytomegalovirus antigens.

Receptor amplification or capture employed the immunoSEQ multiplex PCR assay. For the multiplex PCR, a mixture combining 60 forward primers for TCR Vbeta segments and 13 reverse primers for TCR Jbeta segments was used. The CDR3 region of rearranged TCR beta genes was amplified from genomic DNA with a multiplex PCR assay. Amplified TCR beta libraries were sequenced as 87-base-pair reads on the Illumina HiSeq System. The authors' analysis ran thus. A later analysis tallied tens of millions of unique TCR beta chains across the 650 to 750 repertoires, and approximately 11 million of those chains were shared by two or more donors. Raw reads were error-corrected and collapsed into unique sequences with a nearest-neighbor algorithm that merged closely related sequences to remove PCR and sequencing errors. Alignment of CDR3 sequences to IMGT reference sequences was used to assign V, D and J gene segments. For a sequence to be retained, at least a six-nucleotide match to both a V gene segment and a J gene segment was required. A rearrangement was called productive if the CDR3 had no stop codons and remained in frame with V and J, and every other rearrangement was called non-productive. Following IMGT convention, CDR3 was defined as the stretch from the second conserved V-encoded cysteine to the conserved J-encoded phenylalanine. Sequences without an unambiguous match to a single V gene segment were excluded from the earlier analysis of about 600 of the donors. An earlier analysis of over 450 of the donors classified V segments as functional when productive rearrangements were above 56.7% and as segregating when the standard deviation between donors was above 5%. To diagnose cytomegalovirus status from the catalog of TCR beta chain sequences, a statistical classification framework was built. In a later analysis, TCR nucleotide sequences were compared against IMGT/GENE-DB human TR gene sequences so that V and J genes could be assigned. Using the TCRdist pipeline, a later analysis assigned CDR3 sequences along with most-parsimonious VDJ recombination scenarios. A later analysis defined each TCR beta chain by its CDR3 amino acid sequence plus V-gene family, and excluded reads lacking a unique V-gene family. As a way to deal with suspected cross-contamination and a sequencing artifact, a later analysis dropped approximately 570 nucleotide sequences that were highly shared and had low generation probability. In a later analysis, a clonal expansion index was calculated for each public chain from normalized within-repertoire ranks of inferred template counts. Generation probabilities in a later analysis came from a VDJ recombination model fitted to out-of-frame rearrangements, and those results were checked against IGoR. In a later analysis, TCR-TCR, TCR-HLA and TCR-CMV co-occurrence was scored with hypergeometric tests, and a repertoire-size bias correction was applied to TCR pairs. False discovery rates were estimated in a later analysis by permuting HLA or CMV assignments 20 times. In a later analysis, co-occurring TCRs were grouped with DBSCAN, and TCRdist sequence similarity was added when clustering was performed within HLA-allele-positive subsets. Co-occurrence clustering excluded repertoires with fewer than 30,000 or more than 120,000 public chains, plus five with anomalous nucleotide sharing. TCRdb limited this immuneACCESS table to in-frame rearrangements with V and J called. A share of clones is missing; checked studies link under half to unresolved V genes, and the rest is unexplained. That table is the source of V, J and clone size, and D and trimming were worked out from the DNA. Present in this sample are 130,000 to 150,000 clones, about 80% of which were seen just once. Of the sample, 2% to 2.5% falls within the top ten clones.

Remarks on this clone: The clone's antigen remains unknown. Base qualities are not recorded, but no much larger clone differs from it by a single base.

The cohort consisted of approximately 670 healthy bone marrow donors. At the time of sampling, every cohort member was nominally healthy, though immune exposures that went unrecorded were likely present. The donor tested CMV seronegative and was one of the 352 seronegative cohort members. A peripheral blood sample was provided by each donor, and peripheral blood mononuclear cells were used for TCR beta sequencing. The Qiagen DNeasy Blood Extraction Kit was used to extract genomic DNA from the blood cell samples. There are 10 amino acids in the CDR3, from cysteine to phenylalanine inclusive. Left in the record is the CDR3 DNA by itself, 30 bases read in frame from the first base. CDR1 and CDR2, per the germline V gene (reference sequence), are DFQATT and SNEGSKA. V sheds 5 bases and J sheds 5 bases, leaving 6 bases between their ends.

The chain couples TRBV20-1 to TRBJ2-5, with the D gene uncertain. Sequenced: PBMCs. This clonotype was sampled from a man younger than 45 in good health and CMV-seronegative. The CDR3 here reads CSAPFETQYF. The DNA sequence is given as TGCAGTGCTCCCTTTGAGACCCAGTACTTC.